Below, 27 T cell receptor beta chains from the same sample are listed, as sequenced in a study of blood T cell repertoires in COVID-19. The method was immunoSEQ multiplex PCR; TCRdb's version includes in-frame clones alone and lacks a portion of them. Here the sample spans about 64,000 clones, roughly 90% being singletons. The sequenced material came from peripheral blood. These receptors were taken from a human donor in a cohort sampled during active COVID-19.

This rearrangement joins TRBV7-2 to TRBJ1-2; 7 bases line up with TRBD1. Germline-derived CDR1 and CDR2 are SGHTA and FQGNSA. With 0 bases clipped from V and 3 bases from J, the junction kept 10 bases outside the gene matches. The CDR3 sequence is 17 residues long. The CDR3 DNA reads TGTGCCAGCAGCTTAGCCATCTCGGGACAGACCTACTATGGCTACACCTTC. Translating gives CASSLAISGQTYYGYTF.

This clone was counted a single time. The rearrangement uses TRBV24-1 and TRBJ2-5; TRBD1 is a possible D gene (6 bases). Germline values: CDR1 KGHDR, CDR2 SFDVKD. The ends were cut back, 3 bases at V and 0 bases at J, with 16 bases in the middle. This CDR3 is 17 amino acids long. CDR3 protein: CATSDIRGGQYQETQYF. The CDR3 coding sequence is TGTGCCACCAGTGATATAAGGGGCGGACAGTACCAAGAGACCCAGTACTTC.

The chain employs TRBV5-1 and TRBJ2-7; D is ambiguous. The V end was cut by 5 bases, the J end by 3 bases, with 15 bases between. Germline CDR1 reads SGHRS; CDR2 reads YFSETQ. The CDR3 sequence is 14 residues long. CDR3 region: CASSRQEGSYEQYF. In DNA, the CDR3 is TGCGCCAGCAGTCGTCAGGAAGGAAGCTACGAGCAGTACTTC.

The CDR3: CASSLELSGSTDTQYF. The CDR3 nucleotides read TGTGCCAGCAGCTTAGAGCTAAGCGGGAGCACAGATACGCAGTATTTT. This chain connects TRBV7-6 to TRBJ2-3; tentative D call: TRBD2 (6 bases). This CDR3 region has 16 residues. The ends were cut back, 1 base at V and 0 bases at J, with 11 bases in the middle. From germline, CDR1 is SGHVS and CDR2 FNYEAQ.

J is TRBJ2-3 and V is TRBV6-5; no clear D gene. The CDR3 runs 13 residues. V was trimmed by 6 bases and J by 0 bases, leaving 7 bases between them. Germline V lookup: CDR1 MNHEY, CDR2 SVGAGI. CDR3 DNA sequence: TGTGCCAGCAGGCTGCGCAGCACAGATACGCAGTATTTT. Amino acids: CASRLRSTDTQYF.

The chain carries TRBV18 and TRBJ2-7; no firm D call. The germline gives CDR1 KGHSH, CDR2 LQKENI. The CDR3 contains 11 residues. Trimming left V 2 bases short and J 5 bases short, with 4 bases between. CDR3 protein: CASSPADEQYF. CDR3 nucleotides: TGTGCCAGCTCACCAGCAGACGAGCAGTACTTC.

The table lists this clone with a count of one. This sequence joins TRBV2 and TRBJ1-3; a possible D gene is TRBD1 (5 bases). This CDR3 region has 15 residues. CDR1 SNHLY and CDR2 FYNNEI come from the germline V gene. Trimming stripped 7 bases from V and 8 bases from J, with 21 bases between. CDR3 residues: CASKERWQGEDTIYF. CDR3 sequence (DNA): TGTGCCAGCAAAGAAAGGTGGCAGGGTGAGGACACCATATATTTT.

The chain is built from TRBV14 and TRBJ1-1, with 9 bases aligning to TRBD1. With V trimmed by 4 bases and J by 4 bases, 7 bases remained unmatched. Germline CDR1 reads SGHDN; CDR2 reads FVKESK. The CDR3 has 15 residues. The CDR3 is CASSPDRGLRTEAFF. In DNA, the CDR3 is TGTGCCAGCAGCCCGGACAGGGGACTTCGCACTGAAGCTTTCTTT.

The count of this clone is one. The CDR3, as DNA: TGTGCCAGCACCGGGAGGGACAAGTCTGGCTACACCTTC. This encodes CASTGRDKSGYTF. The gene calls are TRBV6-5 and TRBJ1-2; possibly TRBD1 for D (6 bases). The germline V and J ends were trimmed by 7 bases and 7 bases, with 16 bases remaining between them. Germline-derived CDR1 and CDR2 are MNHEY and SVGAGI. The length of the CDR3 is 13 residues.

This clone showed up just once. The rearrangement uses TRBV7-3 and TRBJ2-3; D is unresolved. Germline-derived CDR1 and CDR2 are SGHTA and FQGTGA. This CDR3 is 14 amino acids long. The germline V and J ends were trimmed by 2 bases and 4 bases, with 10 bases remaining between them. Written as DNA, the CDR3 is TGTGCCAGCAGCTTACTAGTTGTATCAGATACGCAGTATTTT. Protein product: CASSLLVVSDTQYF.

A few counts support this clone. The chain employs TRBV19 and TRBJ1-1; weak D call: TRBD1 (5 bases). This CDR3 has 14 amino acids. Trimming stripped 7 bases from V and 1 base from J, with 13 bases between. From germline, CDR1 is LNHDA and CDR2 SQIVND (reference sequence). CDR3 bases: TGTGCCAGTAAGATTGGAGGGGAGAACACTGAAGCTTTCTTT. It yields the protein CASKIGGENTEAFF. The full variable domain, its missing parts supplied by reference TRBV19 and TRBJ1-1, is DGGITQSPKYLFRKEGQNVTLSCEQNLNHDAMYWYRQDPGQGLRLIYYSQIVNDFQKGDIAEGYSVSREKKESFPLTVTSAQKNPTAFYLCASKIGGENTEAFFGQGTRLTVV.

The chain links TRBV19 to TRBJ1-5, with D possibly TRBD1 on 6 matching bases. Germline V gene sequence: CDR1 LNHDA, CDR2 SQIVND (reference sequence). The V and J ends lost 5 bases and 4 bases respectively, with 12 bases between them. The CDR3 contains 14 residues. The CDR3 sequence is CASSPQQGNQPQHF. CDR3 bases: TGTGCCAGTAGTCCGCAACAGGGTAATCAGCCCCAGCATTTT.

V usage is TRBV6-2 or TRBV6-3 and J usage is TRBJ2-7, with D possibly being TRBD1 (5 bases). CDR1 is MNHEY and CDR2 is SVGEGT in the germline V gene. V lost 5 bases and J 3 bases, leaving 14 bases between the germline ends. The CDR3 spans 14 residues. The DNA for the CDR3 is TGTGCCAGCAGTCCACAAGGCAGGGTCTACGAGCAGTACTTC. Amino acids: CASSPQGRVYEQYF.

The J gene is TRBJ2-3, the V gene TRBV29-1; D gene ambiguous. Trimming cost V 4 bases and J 2 bases, with 13 bases left between them. The CDR3 runs to 14 residues. Germline CDR1 SQVTM, CDR2 ANQGSEA. The CDR3 DNA is TGCAGCGTTGCCGTGCCTCCGGTCACAGATACGCAGTATTTT. Its protein is CSVAVPPVTDTQYF.

The gene calls are TRBV7-2 and TRBJ2-2; 10 nucleotides agree with TRBD2. From germline, CDR1 is SGHTA and CDR2 FQGNSA. The CDR3 contains 15 residues. The V and J ends lost 5 bases and 5 bases, in that order; junction bases with no gene match: 5. CDR3 amino acids: CASSPTSGDTGELFF. In DNA form, the CDR3 reads TGTGCCAGCAGCCCTACTAGCGGGGATACCGGGGAGCTGTTTTTT.

This chain joins TRBV5-1 and TRBJ1-2, with 8 positions matching TRBD1. Germline CDR1 is SGHRS and CDR2 is YFSETQ. The CDR3 runs to 15 residues. V lost 0 bases to trimming and J lost 5 bases; unmatched junction nucleotides: 6. The CDR3 nucleotides read TGCGCCAGCAGCTTGGGACAGGGGAGGAGGTATGGCTACACCTTC. It codes for CASSLGQGRRYGYTF.

This chain links TRBV5-4 with TRBJ2-3; TRBD2 matches at 14 bases. The length of the CDR3 is 16 residues. Germline trimming cut 4 bases from V and 6 bases from J; bases unmatched to any gene: 7. From germline, CDR1 is SGHNT and CDR2 YYREEE (reference sequence). The CDR3: CASSDGGLAGVDTQYF. CDR3 in DNA: TGTGCCAGCAGCGATGGGGGACTAGCGGGAGTGGATACGCAGTATTTT.

The chain recombines TRBV2 with TRBJ1-5, with no clear D. The germline V gene encodes CDR1 SNHLY and CDR2 FYNNEI. The CDR3 has 14 residues. V dropped 5 bases and J dropped 3 bases, with 11 bases sitting between them. The CDR3 nucleotides are TGTGCCAGCAGTTTTCCGGGATCCAATCAGCCCCAGCATTTT. Its protein product is CASSFPGSNQPQHF.

The CDR3 reads CASSQDPWGLGTYEQYF. As DNA, the CDR3 is TGCGCCAGCAGCCAAGATCCTTGGGGACTAGGAACCTACGAGCAGTACTTC. V gene TRBV4-3 combines with J gene TRBJ2-7; 8 bases map to TRBD2. CDR1 LGHNA and CDR2 YSLEER come from the germline V gene. J lost 2 bases, V lost 0 bases, and 9 bases had no gene match. The CDR3 totals 17 residues.

This clone was counted a single time. The gene calls are TRBV10-3 and TRBJ1-1; weak D call: TRBD1 (5 bases). V shed 5 bases and J shed 5 bases, with 24 bases lying between them. The CDR3 sequence is 17 residues long. Germline V gene lookup returns CDR1 ENHRY and CDR2 SYGVKD. The CDR3: CAISTQGGLSRSTEAFF. CDR3 nucleotides: TGTGCCATCAGTACTCAGGGAGGTCTTTCTAGAAGTACTGAAGCTTTCTTT.

CDR3 DNA sequence: TGTGCCAGCAGCTTTACGGTGAACACCGGGGAGCTGTTTTTT. Translating gives CASSFTVNTGELFF. V is TRBV11-3 and J is TRBJ2-2; D remains unclear. Germline V gives CDR1 SGHNT, CDR2 YENEEA. The germline V and J ends were trimmed by 3 bases and 1 base, with 6 bases remaining between them. The CDR3 has 14 residues.

This chain joins TRBV27 and TRBJ2-7, with D possibly TRBD2 on 6 matching bases. The CDR3 loop spans 15 amino acids. Germline V CDR1 and CDR2: MNHEY, SMNVEV (reference sequence). The V gene lost 4 bases and the J gene lost 2 bases, with 15 bases spanning the gap. The CDR3, as DNA: TGTGCCAGCAGTTATCGCCGGGACTTGCCCTACGAGCAGTACTTC. It codes for CASSYRRDLPYEQYF.

The chain combines TRBV19 with TRBJ2-7; D is ambiguous. V was clipped by 3 bases and J by 5 bases, with 11 bases between them. The length of the CDR3 is 13 residues. Germline CDR1 and CDR2: LNHDA and SQIVND (reference sequence). CDR3 DNA sequence: TGTGCCAGTAGTATCGTAGAGAAAGACGAGCAGTACTTC. Translated, it gives CASSIVEKDEQYF.

This chain links TRBV5-1 with TRBJ1-1; perhaps TRBD1 as D (5 bases). The V and J ends lost 4 bases and 1 base respectively, with 11 bases between them. CDR3 length: 14 amino acids. Per the germline V gene, CDR1 is SGHRS and CDR2 is YFSETQ. The CDR3 loop is CASSINGQNTEAFF. The CDR3 coding sequence is TGCGCCAGCAGCATAAATGGACAGAACACTGAAGCTTTCTTT.

The CDR3 nucleotides are TGTGCCAGCAGCTTATCCGGCGGGACAGATATTACCGAGCAGTACTTC. Encoded protein: CASSLSGGTDITEQYF. V is TRBV11-3 and J is TRBJ2-7, with D perhaps TRBD1 (7 bases). Trimming took off 2 bases at V and 6 bases at J, with 20 bases between the two ends. The CDR3 runs 16 residues. Germline CDR1 reads SGHNT; CDR2 reads YENEEA.

The gene calls are TRBV7-9 and TRBJ2-7; TRBD1 might be the D (6 bases). Germline values: CDR1 SEHNR, CDR2 FQNEAQ (reference sequence). Trimming removed 5 bases from V and 7 bases from J, with 21 bases in between. The CDR3 has 15 amino acids. The CDR3 is CASSPLQGSQWEQYF. In DNA form, the CDR3 reads TGTGCCAGCAGCCCGTTACAGGGTTCCCAGTGGGAGCAGTACTTC.

V is TRBV11-2 and J is TRBJ2-7, with 10 nucleotides matching TRBD2. Germline V CDR1 and CDR2: SGHAT, FQNNGV. The CDR3 is made up of 15 amino acids. Trimming at V came to 9 bases and at J to 5 bases, leaving 13 bases not matched to a gene. CDR3 region: CARKASSGSSDEQYF. CDR3 nucleotides: TGTGCCAGGAAAGCCTCTAGCGGGAGTAGCGACGAGCAGTACTTC. Complete variable domain (other parts from reference TRBV11-2 and TRBJ2-7): EAGVAQSPRYKIIEKRQSVAFWCNPISGHATLYWYQQILGQGPKLLIQFQNNGVVDDSQLPKDRFSAERLKGVDSTLKIQPAKLEDSAVYLCARKASSGSSDEQYFGPGTRLTVT.